The following is a T cell receptor beta chain sequence with its context. This CDR3 contains 13 residues. Losses at the gene ends were 2 bases for V and 8 bases for J; bases not matched to a gene: 5. Germline CDR1 and CDR2: LNHDA and SQIVND (reference sequence). Produced via immunoSEQ multiplex PCR; TCRdb's table is partial and in-frame only. The repertoire holds approximately 350,000 clones, under 80% seen once, with 10% in the top ten. This entry belongs to a study of shared clonotypes between healthy human individuals. The chain links TRBV19 to TRBJ1-1, with 7 bases lining up with TRBD1. The sequenced sample was memory CD4+ T cells sorted from blood. The sample's subset: CD45RA-negative fraction. The TCR originated in a man younger than 45 in good health. The CDR3 spells CASSIRGTEEAFF. CDR3 bases: TGTGCCAGTAGTATAAGAGGGACAGAGGAAGCTTTCTTT. Combining the CDR3 with reference TRBV19 and TRBJ1-1 gives the whole variable domain DGGITQSPKYLFRKEGQNVTLSCEQNLNHDAMYWYRQDPGQGLRLIYYSQIVNDFQKGDIAEGYSVSREKKESFPLTVTSAQKNPTAFYLCASSIRGTEEAFFGQGTRLTVV.